This TCR beta chain appears in the sequencing data of a study of human T cells and chemical hapten exposure listed by TCRdb under 2021. Context from the whole study: For sensitization, 2% DPC in acetone was applied to a 2 cm by 2 cm area of upper inner arm skin. Throughout the roughly 23-week study period, patients were also given weekly therapeutic DPC doses on the scalp. Patch testing was done on the upper back using Finn chambers containing 0.01% DPC, and results were scored after 6 days according to International Contact Dermatitis Research Group standards. Alopecia areata with under or over 50% scalp involvement, alopecia totalis and alopecia universalis were represented in the patient cohort, which was mostly female. Libraries were combined into a pool for sequencing, and differences in TCR yield between samples came mainly from small differences in library volumes within the pool. Peripheral blood TCR repertoire changes were tracked in vivo in alopecia patients during primary and secondary sensitization to the hapten diphenylcyclopropenone (DPC). Blood samples were taken from patients before sensitization (week 0) and at 2, 6 and about 24 weeks after DPC sensitization. Under 30 alopecia patients gave blood for TCR sequencing at one to four time points (pre-sensitization, 2, 6 and 24 weeks). The study at large found these results: Because all patients had alopecia, a presumed autoimmune disease, the immune response of the patients might differ from that of healthy individuals. Compared with pre-sensitization or healthy control sets, expanded TCRs formed significantly more large CDR3 similarity clusters, which is consistent with antigen-driven responses. Repeated subsampling changed both the strength of the expansion versus patch-test correlation and the threshold at which that correlation became significant. DPC sensitization did not change the number of TCRs with a frequency above 1 in 1000, and there was no evidence of changes in global repertoire structure. The number of PT1 expanded TCRs positively correlated with patch test score, significant at thresholds 8, 16 and 32 but not 4.

This clonotype has only a few counts. Its antigen remains unidentified. No clone much larger than this one lies a single base away; base qualities are absent. A distance of 17 bases separates the germline ends of V and J, which lose 7 bases and 7 bases respectively. The germline V gene (reference sequence) yields MNHNY for CDR1 and SVGAGI for CDR2. The CDR3 measures 14 amino acids from cysteine to phenylalanine. The retained sequence is limited to the CDR3, 42 bases, with the frame set at the first base. The intended sense of this specimen's time point label: patch test 1, 2 weeks after DPC sensitization. What this sample's treatment or condition label stands for: therapeutic diphenylcyclopropenone sensitization with weekly scalp DPC. Blood at each patch-test visit was drawn before the patch test was applied. Patients were considered eligible if aged 18 to 70, diagnosed with alopecia and deemed suitable for DPC therapy, and patients were excluded if pregnant. Total RNA was extracted from unfractionated whole blood collected in Tempus Blood RNA tubes.

Library creation used RACE. Sequencing took place on a NextSeq 500. During library preparation, unique molecular identifiers were attached to individual cDNA molecules so that TCRs could be counted quantitatively and reproducibly. Each blood RNA sample was used to sequence both TCR alpha and TCR beta chains. From the authors' description of their analysis: The median number of TCRs per sample was 95,638, ranging from roughly 23,224 to 690,600. V, J and CDR3 annotation of the TCR reads was performed with the Decombinator software suite. To make PS versus PT1 abundance plots, every sample was subsampled to the same number of TCRs (28,000). TCRs were defined as expanded if absent before sensitization and observed at least eight times at the 2-week time point. TCRdb handled the public reads itself, with Q25 trimming in fastp and clone calling in MiXCR, and kept productive beta chains. Each CDR3 protein gets just one entry, which takes the most common genes and DNA from the rows behind it. TCRdb's processing, not the authors' own work, is the source of the V and J calls. This sample gives approximately 340,000 distinct CDR3 sequences in total; around 7% of them show up just once. 7.5% to 8.5% of the sample is taken by the ten largest.

The sequencing here drew on whole blood, taken in connection with sensitization to the hapten diphenylcyclopropenone (DPC). This chain joins TRBV6-6 to TRBJ1-5; the D gene is perhaps TRBD1, on 6 matching bases. The receptor was isolated from a woman aged 18-29 years with alopecia areata. Some clones in this sample may be carry-over from other donors' samples. The base sequence is TGTGCCAGCAACCTACAGGGAAGGGGGCAGCCCCAGCATTTT. Its protein is CASNLQGRGQPQHF.